One sample yielded the 10 T cell receptor beta chains listed below, sequenced in a study of blood T cell repertoires in COVID-19. Assay: immunoSEQ multiplex PCR; the TCRdb copy retains only in-frame clones and omits some. The repertoire consists of approximately 220,000 clones, with roughly 85% occurring once and the leading ten covering 18%. Source material: PBMCs or T cells enriched from blood (not recorded which). Source of these receptors: a man aged 40-49 years who had recovered from COVID-19.

The chain carries TRBV11-2 and TRBJ2-5, with a tentative D call TRBD2 (5 bases). The CDR3 sequence is 14 residues long. V gave up 0 bases and J gave up 6 bases, with 11 bases separating them. Germline V gives CDR1 SGHAT, CDR2 FQNNGV. CDR3 loop: CASSLDLGAQTQYF. CDR3 bases: TGTGCCAGCAGCTTAGATCTGGGAGCCCAGACCCAGTACTTC.

Comments on this clone: Other DNA sequences in the sample encode the same CDR3. J is TRBJ2-1 and V is TRBV5-1; no clear D. V was clipped by 0 bases and J by 1 base, with 2 bases between them. This CDR3 has 13 amino acids. Germline CDR1 and CDR2: SGHRS and YFSETQ. As DNA, the CDR3 is TGCGCCAGCAGCTTGGCGTCCTACAATGAGCAGTTCTTC. Residues: CASSLASYNEQFF.

This chain joins TRBV4-2 and TRBJ2-5, with 7 bases identical to TRBD2. The CDR3 totals 13 residues. Germline loops: CDR1 LGHNA, CDR2 YNFKEQ. Trimming took 5 bases from V and 4 from J; bases not matched to a gene: 4. CDR3 in DNA: TGTGCCAGCAGCGACGGACTAGGAGAGACCCAGTACTTC. This encodes CASSDGLGETQYF.

The chain has TRBV11-2 and TRBJ1-2, with 7 bases that match TRBD1. The CDR3 runs to 15 residues. Germline CDR1 SGHAT, CDR2 FQNNGV. V was pared by 1 base and J by 6 bases, with 8 bases of the junction left unmatched. This CDR3 is CASSLVPRTGNGYTF. As DNA, the CDR3 is TGTGCCAGCAGCTTAGTTCCCCGGACAGGCAATGGCTACACCTTC.

V is TRBV24-1 and J is TRBJ2-2; D perhaps matches TRBD2 (7 bases). This CDR3 contains 17 residues. V dropped 0 bases and J dropped 0 bases, with 10 bases sitting between them. Germline CDR1 is KGHDR and CDR2 is SFDVKD. The CDR3 coding sequence is TGTGCCACCAGTGATTTGGGGCGGGGGCCGAACACCGGGGAGCTGTTTTTT. It encodes CATSDLGRGPNTGELFF.

The rearrangement links TRBV2 to TRBJ1-2, with D hard to call. This CDR3 has 16 residues. Trimming stripped 6 bases from V and 5 bases from J, with 22 bases between. Germline V gene data show CDR1 as SNHLY and CDR2 as FYNNEI. The CDR3 loop reads CASRSPRTGKGYGYTF. The DNA of the CDR3 is TGTGCCAGCAGATCCCCCCGGACGGGGAAAGGATATGGCTACACCTTC.

The chain's CDR3 is CASSSVSGQYNEQFF. As DNA, the CDR3 is TGTGCCAGCAGCTCGGTCTCGGGACAGTACAATGAGCAGTTCTTC. The V call is TRBV13, the J call TRBJ2-1; 7 bases align to TRBD1. The CDR3 length is 15 residues. Per germline, CDR1 PRHDT and CDR2 FYEKMQ (reference sequence). Trimming cost V 4 bases and J 4 bases; bases outside gene matches: 7.

CDR3 DNA sequence: TGTGCCAGCAGCCGGTGGCTAGCGGGAGGGACTTACGAGCAGTACTTC. Translation gives CASSRWLAGGTYEQYF. The chain has TRBV3-1 (or the pseudogene TRBV3-2) and TRBJ2-7; the match to TRBD2 covers 12 bases. This CDR3 region has 16 residues. After removal of 4 bases from V and 4 bases from J, the junction contained 8 bases not matched to a gene. Germline V gene data show CDR1 as LGHDT and CDR2 as YNNKEL (reference sequence).

This clone came up a few times. The chain is built from TRBV5-8 and TRBJ2-7, with TRBD1 matching 8 bases. V shed 4 bases and J 3 bases; nucleotides not matched to a gene: 0. CDR1 is SGHTS and CDR2 is YDEGEE in the germline V gene. This CDR3 has 12 residues. This CDR3 is CASSDRGYEQYF. As DNA, the CDR3 is TGTGCCAGCAGCGACAGGGGCTACGAGCAGTACTTC.

The V call is TRBV30, the J call TRBJ2-5, with D possibly being TRBD2 (6 bases). The CDR3 loop spans 13 amino acids. CDR1 and CDR2 from the germline V gene are GTSNPN and SVGIG (reference sequence). Trimming cost V 2 bases and J 5 bases, with 12 bases left between them. The CDR3 DNA follows: TGTGCCTGGAGTCTCAGGAGCGGGGAGACCCAGTACTTC. Encoded protein: CAWSLRSGETQYF.